The T cell receptor (beta chain) under discussion was sequenced for a study of early T cells in non-severe SARS-CoV-2 infection. The TCR library protocol was used to attach unique molecular identifiers. These identifiers were attached to individual cDNA molecules. A single record per CDR3 protein comes from TCRdb applying MiXCR to the 5' RACE reads. The data show about 56,000 distinct CDR3 sequences, less than 15% seen once. Ten or more counts support this clonotype. This clonotype originated in an adult who was a healthcare worker with PCR-confirmed SARS-CoV-2 infection or an uninfected control (not recorded which). The sequenced sample was whole blood, obtained at baseline.

The CDR3 region is CASSDSRADYEQFF. The DNA of the CDR3 is TGTGCCAGCAGTGACTCGAGAGCTGATTATGAGCAGTTCTTC. This chain connects TRBV6-4 to TRBJ2-1; no reliable D call. Germline CDR1 MRHNA, CDR2 SNTAGT. Trimming stripped 0 bases from V and 8 bases from J, with 11 bases between. CDR3 length equals 14 residues.